This TCR beta chain was documented in a study of blood T cell repertoires in COVID-19. Study as a whole: Donors in the United States, Italy and Spain gave samples during acute or convalescent COVID-19.

CDR3 size: 15 residues. The J segment lost 6 bases and the V segment lost 3 bases, leaving 8 bases of the junction unmatched. Germline V gene sequence: CDR1 SQVTM, CDR2 ANQGSEA. Per the original data handling: Reference gene primer amplification yielded estimated nucleated cell counts. TCRdb's copy holds only in-frame clones and misses some; the assay was immunoSEQ multiplex PCR. From that table come the V and J calls and clone size; the DNA was used to work out D and trimming. The sample has over 30,000 clones; roughly nine tenths are singletons. This chain links TRBV29-1 with TRBJ2-3; the match to TRBD2 covers 11 bases. Sequenced sample: peripheral blood. The clonotype was recovered from a woman older than 75 with active or convalescent COVID-19. CDR3 in DNA: TGCAGCGTTGATGTTAGCGGGGGGGCCTATGATACGCAGTATTTT. This translates into CSVDVSGGAYDTQYF.